Listed below are T cell receptor beta chains from one sample, sequenced in a study of T-cell memory formation after mild COVID-19. TCRdb fed the 5' RACE reads into MiXCR, producing one record per CDR3 protein. The sample lists nearly 350,000 distinct CDR3 sequences; 13% were seen once. What was sequenced was PBMCs or a T cell subset sorted from them (not recorded which). All receptors come from a man aged 18 to 30 who had mild COVID-19 (a few samples of this study predate the infection). Cell type and time point are not known. CDR3s include the opening cysteine and the closing phenylalanine or tryptophan. Fields, in order: D gene, V gene, J gene, clone size, CDR3 protein, CDR3 DNA. D genes are given only for firm matches. A clone size is listed for some rows: how often the clone was seen (once, few, many), or a class if it is expanded.

d_gene: TRBD1
v_gene: TRBV7-7
j_gene: TRBJ1-3
abundance: -
CDR3aa: CASSQGQGGLEHTIYF
CDR3nt: TGTGCCAGCAGCCAGGGGCAGGGGGGTCTGGAACACACCATATATTTT

d_gene: -
v_gene: TRBV29-1
j_gene: TRBJ1-5
abundance: many
CDR3aa: CSVTEGNQPQHF
CDR3nt: TGCAGCGTTACGGAGGGGAATCAGCCCCAGCATTTT

d_gene: TRBD1
v_gene: TRBV6-2/TRBV6-3
j_gene: TRBJ2-1
abundance: many
CDR3aa: CASSSGGTGGNEQFF
CDR3nt: TGTGCCAGCAGTTCCGGTGGGACAGGGGGCAATGAGCAGTTCTTC

d_gene: -
v_gene: TRBV6-6
j_gene: TRBJ2-1
abundance: -
CDR3aa: CASRSNEQFF
CDR3nt: TGTGCCAGCAGGAGTAATGAGCAGTTCTTC

d_gene: TRBD1
v_gene: TRBV5-1
j_gene: TRBJ1-2
abundance: few
CDR3aa: CASSYDRGLGYTF
CDR3nt: TGCGCCAGCAGCTACGACAGGGGGCTTGGCTACACCTTC

d_gene: -
v_gene: TRBV7-2
j_gene: TRBJ2-5
abundance: few
CDR3aa: CASSLARVRETQYF
CDR3nt: TGTGCCAGCAGCTTAGCGCGGGTTCGAGAGACCCAGTACTTC

d_gene: TRBD1
v_gene: TRBV5-1
j_gene: TRBJ1-6
abundance: few
CDR3aa: CASSTGQVNSPLHF
CDR3nt: TGCGCCAGCAGCACGGGACAGGTTAATTCACCCCTCCACTTT

d_gene: TRBD1
v_gene: TRBV28
j_gene: TRBJ2-1
abundance: -
CDR3aa: CASSDLLRDRGTYNEQFF
CDR3nt: TGTGCCAGCAGTGACTTACTCCGGGACAGGGGCACCTACAATGAGCAGTTCTTC

d_gene: -
v_gene: TRBV12-3/TRBV12-4
j_gene: TRBJ2-3
abundance: few
CDR3aa: CASSPQLAGTDTQYF
CDR3nt: TGTGCCAGCAGTCCCCAGCTAGCAGGCACAGATACGCAGTATTTT

d_gene: TRBD2
v_gene: TRBV12-3/TRBV12-4
j_gene: TRBJ2-1
abundance: few
CDR3aa: CASSLTGGPLNEQFF
CDR3nt: TGTGCCAGCAGTTTGACGGGGGGGCCCCTCAATGAGCAGTTCTTC

d_gene: -
v_gene: TRBV5-6
j_gene: TRBJ2-7
abundance: many
CDR3aa: CASSLRRSPLHEQYF
CDR3nt: TGTGCCAGCAGCTTAAGACGGAGCCCACTCCACGAGCAGTACTTC

d_gene: -
v_gene: TRBV5-1
j_gene: TRBJ2-5
abundance: -
CDR3aa: CASSLGDTGWETQYF
CDR3nt: TGCGCCAGCAGCTTGGGGGACACCGGCTGGGAGACCCAGTACTTC

d_gene: -
v_gene: TRBV20-1
j_gene: TRBJ1-1
abundance: -
CDR3aa: CSARVGWGLNTEAFF
CDR3nt: TGCAGTGCTCGCGTCGGCTGGGGCTTGAACACTGAAGCTTTCTTT

d_gene: -
v_gene: TRBV4-3
j_gene: TRBJ1-1
abundance: many
CDR3aa: CASSQDMGNTEAFF
CDR3nt: TGCGCCAGCAGCCAAGATATGGGGAACACTGAAGCTTTCTTT

d_gene: -
v_gene: TRBV5-1
j_gene: TRBJ2-7
abundance: once
CDR3aa: CASSLVLGAPKEQYF
CDR3nt: TGCGCCAGCAGCCTGGTTCTGGGGGCGCCGAAAGAGCAGTACTTC

d_gene: -
v_gene: TRBV12-3/TRBV12-4
j_gene: TRBJ1-5
abundance: -
CDR3aa: CASSPGTSGRNQPQHF
CDR3nt: TGTGCCAGCAGTCCTGGGACGTCAGGGCGCAATCAGCCCCAGCATTTT

d_gene: -
v_gene: TRBV29-1
j_gene: TRBJ1-2
abundance: many
CDR3aa: CSVRVRATGGYTF
CDR3nt: TGCAGCGTACGAGTCCGGGCCACAGGGGGCTACACCTTC

d_gene: TRBD1
v_gene: TRBV7-2
j_gene: TRBJ1-1
abundance: few
CDR3aa: CASSSLAGGLAFF
CDR3nt: TGTGCCAGCAGCTCCTTGGCAGGGGGGCTGGCTTTCTTT

d_gene: -
v_gene: TRBV14
j_gene: TRBJ2-3
abundance: -
CDR3aa: CASSRWGSTDTQYF
CDR3nt: TGTGCCAGCAGCCGCTGGGGTAGCACAGATACGCAGTATTTT

d_gene: -
v_gene: TRBV6-1
j_gene: TRBJ2-5
abundance: few
CDR3aa: CASSVSETQYF
CDR3nt: TGTGCCAGCAGTGTATCGGAGACCCAGTACTTC

d_gene: -
v_gene: TRBV13
j_gene: TRBJ1-2
abundance: many
CDR3aa: CASSPAGMSNYGYTF
CDR3nt: TGTGCCAGCAGCCCCGCCGGGATGTCTAACTATGGCTACACCTTC

d_gene: -
v_gene: TRBV5-4
j_gene: TRBJ1-2
abundance: few
CDR3aa: CASSGGAYGYTF
CDR3nt: TGTGCCAGCAGCGGAGGGGCCTATGGCTACACCTTC

d_gene: -
v_gene: TRBV29-1
j_gene: TRBJ1-2
abundance: -
CDR3aa: CSVGKQQGGYGYTF
CDR3nt: TGCAGCGTGGGGAAACAACAGGGAGGCTATGGCTACACCTTC

d_gene: -
v_gene: TRBV3-1
j_gene: TRBJ2-1
abundance: few
CDR3aa: CASSQEGSAHNEQFF
CDR3nt: TGTGCCAGCAGCCAAGAGGGAAGCGCTCACAATGAGCAGTTCTTC

d_gene: TRBD2
v_gene: TRBV20-1
j_gene: TRBJ2-4
abundance: -
CDR3aa: CSASQLAGVTNIQYF
CDR3nt: TGCAGTGCTAGTCAACTAGCGGGGGTTACAAACATTCAGTACTTC

d_gene: -
v_gene: TRBV6-2/TRBV6-3
j_gene: TRBJ2-3
abundance: many
CDR3aa: CASGYGQTSTDTQYF
CDR3nt: TGTGCCAGCGGCTACGGCCAAACAAGCACAGATACGCAGTATTTT

d_gene: -
v_gene: TRBV6-2/TRBV6-3
j_gene: TRBJ2-3
abundance: many
CDR3aa: CASTRTTSPTDTQYF
CDR3nt: TGTGCCAGCACTCGGACTACATCACCCACAGATACGCAGTATTTT

d_gene: TRBD1
v_gene: TRBV7-2
j_gene: TRBJ1-2
abundance: many
CDR3aa: CASSLVGDRGRGYTF
CDR3nt: TGTGCCAGCAGCTTAGTGGGGGACAGGGGGCGAGGCTACACCTTC

d_gene: -
v_gene: TRBV20-1
j_gene: TRBJ1-1
abundance: few
CDR3aa: CSAPRGRVTEAFF
CDR3nt: TGCAGTGCTCCCCGGGGGCGGGTCACTGAAGCTTTCTTT

d_gene: -
v_gene: TRBV20-1
j_gene: TRBJ2-6
abundance: -
CDR3aa: CSAVLSGANVLTF
CDR3nt: TGCAGTGCGGTACTCTCTGGGGCCAACGTCCTGACTTTC

d_gene: -
v_gene: TRBV4-1
j_gene: TRBJ1-4
abundance: many
CDR3aa: CASSQGGTNEKLFF
CDR3nt: TGCGCCAGCAGCCAGGGGGGAACTAATGAAAAACTGTTTTTT

d_gene: -
v_gene: TRBV4-1
j_gene: TRBJ2-7
abundance: few
CDR3aa: CASSPTRRSDEQYF
CDR3nt: TGCGCCAGCAGCCCTACCCGCCGGTCGGACGAGCAGTACTTC

d_gene: -
v_gene: TRBV29-1
j_gene: TRBJ2-3
abundance: -
CDR3aa: CSVARVRTDTQYF
CDR3nt: TGCAGCGTTGCCCGGGTACGGACAGATACGCAGTATTTT

d_gene: -
v_gene: TRBV6-5
j_gene: TRBJ2-5
abundance: -
CDR3aa: CASTDALGYQETQYF
CDR3nt: TGTGCCAGCACCGACGCCCTGGGGTACCAAGAGACCCAGTACTTC

d_gene: -
v_gene: TRBV15
j_gene: TRBJ2-5
abundance: few
CDR3aa: CATSPAGETQYF
CDR3nt: TGTGCCACCAGCCCCGCGGGGGAGACCCAGTACTTC

d_gene: TRBD2
v_gene: TRBV4-1
j_gene: TRBJ2-3
abundance: many
CDR3aa: CASSQYYVGTSGGSYTQYF
CDR3nt: TGCGCCAGCAGCCAATACTATGTCGGGACTAGCGGGGGGTCTTATACGCAGTATTTT

d_gene: -
v_gene: TRBV20-1
j_gene: TRBJ2-7
abundance: few
CDR3aa: CSARPRGSYEQYF
CDR3nt: TGCAGTGCTAGGCCCCGGGGCTCCTACGAGCAGTACTTC

d_gene: -
v_gene: TRBV25-1
j_gene: TRBJ1-5
abundance: many
CDR3aa: CASSAAANQPQHF
CDR3nt: TGTGCCAGCAGTGCGGCAGCCAATCAGCCCCAGCATTTT

d_gene: -
v_gene: TRBV5-1
j_gene: TRBJ1-2
abundance: -
CDR3aa: CASSLGQPNYGYTF
CDR3nt: TGCGCCAGCAGCTTGGGGCAACCTAACTATGGCTACACCTTC

d_gene: -
v_gene: TRBV18
j_gene: TRBJ1-4
abundance: -
CDR3aa: CASSPQETRNEKLFF
CDR3nt: TGTGCCAGCTCACCACAGGAGACAAGGAATGAAAAACTGTTTTTT

d_gene: -
v_gene: TRBV29-1
j_gene: TRBJ1-1
abundance: -
CDR3aa: CSVEEGYTEAFF
CDR3nt: TGCAGCGTTGAAGAGGGGTACACTGAAGCTTTCTTT

d_gene: -
v_gene: TRBV30
j_gene: TRBJ2-5
abundance: -
CDR3aa: CAWITGRTSSTTSQYF
CDR3nt: TGTGCCTGGATTACAGGGAGGACATCTAGTACGACATCCCAGTACTTC

d_gene: TRBD2
v_gene: TRBV5-1
j_gene: TRBJ2-1
abundance: -
CDR3aa: CASSFPSGGAEQFF
CDR3nt: TGCGCCAGCAGTTTCCCTAGCGGGGGGGCTGAGCAGTTCTTC

d_gene: TRBD2
v_gene: TRBV11-2
j_gene: TRBJ2-7
abundance: -
CDR3aa: CASSRRLAGGREQYF
CDR3nt: TGTGCCAGCAGCCGACGACTAGCGGGGGGGCGGGAGCAGTACTTC

d_gene: -
v_gene: TRBV5-1
j_gene: TRBJ2-6
abundance: few
CDR3aa: CASSPPSPADVLTF
CDR3nt: TGCGCCAGCAGCCCGCCTAGTCCCGCGGACGTCCTGACTTTC

d_gene: -
v_gene: TRBV6-2/TRBV6-3
j_gene: TRBJ1-6
abundance: -
CDR3aa: CASSPPPGRRRNSPLHF
CDR3nt: TGTGCCAGCAGCCCCCCACCAGGCAGGCGACGTAATTCACCCCTCCACTTT

d_gene: TRBD2
v_gene: TRBV12-3/TRBV12-4
j_gene: TRBJ2-1
abundance: -
CDR3aa: CASSPTSGGAYNEQFF
CDR3nt: TGTGCCAGCAGTCCGACCAGCGGGGGGGCCTACAATGAGCAGTTCTTC

d_gene: TRBD1
v_gene: TRBV7-2
j_gene: TRBJ2-1
abundance: few
CDR3aa: CASSFGTGYNEQFF
CDR3nt: TGTGCCAGCAGCTTCGGGACAGGGTACAATGAGCAGTTCTTC

d_gene: TRBD1
v_gene: TRBV6-6
j_gene: TRBJ1-6
abundance: -
CDR3aa: CASSRDRGLGSPLHF
CDR3nt: TGTGCCAGCAGCCGGGACAGGGGGCTAGGTTCACCCCTCCACTTT

d_gene: -
v_gene: TRBV5-1
j_gene: TRBJ1-4
abundance: many
CDR3aa: CASSPSWGTNEKLFF
CDR3nt: TGCGCCAGCAGCCCCTCGTGGGGAACTAATGAAAAACTGTTTTTT

d_gene: -
v_gene: TRBV5-6
j_gene: TRBJ1-4
abundance: few
CDR3aa: CASSRRPRPIEKLFF
CDR3nt: TGTGCCAGCAGCCGAAGACCGCGGCCGATCGAAAAACTGTTTTTT